This T cell receptor (beta chain) was identified during a study of PD-1 blockade in mismatch repair-deficient tumors. Findings of the study overall: Tumor-resident clones, often undetectable pretreatment in blood, expanded then contracted after pembrolizumab.

About this clone: Its antigen is still unknown. The identical CDR3 is also encoded by other nucleotide sequences in the sample.

Method: immunoSEQ multiplex PCR; TCRdb's copy keeps in-frame clones and lacks some. In the table there are about 100,000 clones, under 90% of which are singletons. TCRs were sequenced from a few patients responding to pembrolizumab. This TCR derives from an adult with mismatch repair-deficient cancer. The sample in question was peripheral blood, obtained about eight months after starting pembrolizumab.

CDR3 DNA sequence: TGTGCCAGCAGTTTGAGCGGGGACAATGAGCAGTTCTTC. This codes for CASSLSGDNEQFF. The rearrangement links TRBV27 to TRBJ2-1; 7 bases match TRBD2. The CDR3 covers 13 residues. Germline-derived CDR1 and CDR2 are MNHEY and SMNVEV (reference sequence). Trimming at V came to 3 bases and at J to 5 bases, leaving 1 base not matched to a gene.